The rows below give T cell receptor beta chains drawn from one sample of a study of breast tumors, draining lymph nodes, adjacent tissues. MiXCR, applied by TCRdb to the multiplex PCR reads, yields one record per CDR3 protein. The sample has 150,000 to 200,000 distinct CDR3 sequences; 30% to 35% are singletons. The specimen sequenced was axillary lymph node tissue. The receptor source for this set is a female donor with breast cancer. Some clones in this sample may be carry-over from other donors' samples. CDR3s include the opening cysteine and the closing phenylalanine or tryptophan. The order of the fields is clone size, J gene, V gene, D gene, CDR3 protein, CDR3 DNA. A D gene is named only where the DNA matches it firmly. Some rows mark clone size as missing; the rest say once, few, many or name a class of expanded clone.

many TRBJ2-1 TRBV5-1 TRBD2 CASSAGTSGPYNEQFF TGCGCCAGCAGCGCAGGGACTAGCGGGCCGTACAATGAGCAGTTCTTC
- TRBJ1-4 TRBV7-3 TRBD1 CASSSVPGQGGEKLFF TGTGCCAGCAGCTCCGTCCCGGGACAGGGAGGCGAAAAACTGTTTTTT
- TRBJ2-7 TRBV10-3 - CAITPSSARGKADEQYF TGTGCCATCACCCCGAGCAGTGCTAGAGGAAAAGCTGACGAGCAGTACTTC
- TRBJ1-5 TRBV7-2 TRBD1 CASSTRGQGVSQPQHF TGTGCCAGCAGCACCCGAGGACAGGGGGTCAGTCAGCCCCAGCATTTT
many TRBJ2-7 TRBV14 TRBD1 CASSLDWDSLHEQYF TGTGCCAGCAGCCTTGACTGGGACAGTCTACACGAGCAGTACTTC
many TRBJ1-6 TRBV5-1 - CASSGSYNSPLHF TGCGCCAGCAGCGGGTCCTATAATTCACCCCTCCACTTT
- TRBJ2-5 TRBV7-9 TRBD2 CASSRGLSGRDTQHF TGTGCCAGCAGCCGGGGACTATCGGGAAGAGATACGCAGCACTTC
many TRBJ1-2 TRBV5-4 TRBD1 CASSLQGYRGHGYTF TGTGCCAGCAGCCTCCAGGGATACAGGGGGCATGGCTACACCTTC
many TRBJ1-2 TRBV18 - CASSPPTSVGYTF TGTGCCAGCTCACCACCGACTTCGGTTGGCTACACCTTC
many TRBJ2-1 TRBV4-2 TRBD2 CASVTSANREQFF TGTGCCAGCGTTACTAGCGCGAACCGGGAGCAGTTCTTC
- TRBJ1-1 TRBV19 - CASETLDSTEAFF TGTGCCAGTGAGACGTTAGACAGTACTGAAGCTTTCTTT
- TRBJ2-2 TRBV5-1 - CASRPGSSGSGELFF TGCGCCAGCAGGCCGGGATCGAGTGGCAGCGGGGAGCTGTTTTTT
few TRBJ1-1 TRBV11-3 - CASSSPGWGNTEAFF TGTGCCAGCAGCTCTCCAGGGTGGGGGAACACTGAAGCTTTCTTT
few TRBJ1-4 TRBV5-4 - CASSARRGAQRATNEKLFF TGTGCCAGCAGCGCGCGGAGGGGGGCCCAGAGGGCAACTAATGAAAAACTGTTTTTT
- TRBJ2-2 TRBV19 TRBD2 CASSIYYRTSPATGELSF TGTGCCAGTAGTATTTATTATCGGACTAGCCCGGCCACCGGGGAGCTGTCTTTT
- TRBJ2-7 TRBV2 - CASSAGLRTYEQYF TGTGCCAGCAGTGCGGGGCTTCGGACCTACGAGCAGTACTTC
many TRBJ2-2 TRBV5-1 TRBD1 CASSFSGQQNTGELFF TGCGCCAGCAGCTTCTCGGGACAGCAAAACACCGGGGAGCTGTTTTTT
- TRBJ1-1 TRBV7-6 TRBD1 CASSQSRGRNTEAFF TGTGCCAGCAGCCAATCCAGGGGGCGGAACACTGAAGCTTTCTTT
- TRBJ2-7 TRBV7-9 TRBD1 CASSLGQGSSSYEQYF TGTGCCAGCAGCCTGGGACAGGGGAGTTCCTCCTACGAGCAGTACTTC
- TRBJ2-1 TRBV28 TRBD2 CASSYRSGRVSYNEQFF TGTGCCAGCAGTTACCGTAGCGGGAGAGTTTCCTACAATGAGCAGTTCTTC